Each of the 30 T cell receptor beta chains below was sequenced from the same sample in a study of technical replicates of blood from a few donors. The table came from immunoSEQ multiplex PCR; TCRdb's copy has only in-frame clones and leaves some out. The sample has over 70,000 clones, just under 95% seen once. The specimen sequenced was T cells isolated from PBMCs. The receptors here all came from a human donor in good health.

This chain joins TRBV20-1 and TRBJ2-5; unclear D gene. The CDR3 has 10 amino acids. Per the germline V gene, CDR1 is DFQATT and CDR2 is SNEGSKA (reference sequence). With 2 bases removed from V and 5 bases from J, the gap between germline ends came to 3 bases. DNA of the CDR3: TGCAGTGCTAGACGGGAGACCCAGTACTTC. The encoded protein is CSARRETQYF.

This sequence joins TRBV27 and TRBJ1-4; a weak D match, TRBD1 (5 bases). The CDR3 is 12 amino acids. Germline V gives CDR1 MNHEY, CDR2 SMNVEV (reference sequence). The germline V and J ends were trimmed by 5 bases and 13 bases, with 14 bases remaining between them. The CDR3 spells CASSRQSGPLFF. CDR3 DNA sequence: TGTGCCAGCAGTCGACAGTCGGGTCCACTGTTTTTT.

The chain recombines TRBV27 with TRBJ1-4; 7 positions agree with TRBD1. Trimming removed 5 bases from V and 3 bases from J; junction bases left unmatched: 6. CDR1 is MNHEY, CDR2 SMNVEV, per germline (reference sequence). The CDR3 extends over 15 amino acids. CDR3 coding DNA: TGTGCCAGCAGTATAGACAGGGTTGCTAATGAAAAACTGTTTTTT. Amino acids: CASSIDRVANEKLFF.

This chain joins TRBV7-3 and TRBJ2-1; a weak D match, TRBD1 (6 bases). Trimming cost V 4 bases and J 3 bases, with 13 bases left between them. Germline V gene lookup returns CDR1 SGHTA and CDR2 FQGTGA. CDR3 length: 15 amino acids. This CDR3 reads CASSSGTTFYNEQFF. The CDR3 DNA reads as TGTGCCAGCAGCTCCGGGACAACTTTCTACAATGAGCAGTTCTTC.

The chain joins TRBV11-2 to TRBJ2-3; 8 positions match TRBD2. CDR3 length: 17 residues. Germline V gene lookup returns CDR1 SGHAT and CDR2 FQNNGV. Trimming at V came to 3 bases and at J to 2 bases, leaving 10 bases not matched to a gene. The CDR3 loop is CASSFYPAGVNTDTQYF. CDR3 nucleotides: TGTGCCAGCAGCTTCTACCCAGCGGGAGTGAACACAGATACGCAGTATTTT.

The chain has TRBV10-2 and TRBJ1-1; 11 positions match TRBD1. Trimming took 6 bases from V and 4 from J; bases not matched to a gene: 7. In germline, CDR1 is WSHSY, CDR2 SAAADI. This CDR3 has 15 amino acids. The CDR3: CASRRLGQGATEAFF. CDR3 nucleotides: TGCGCCAGCAGAAGACTCGGACAGGGGGCCACTGAAGCTTTCTTT.

The chain employs TRBV6-5 and TRBJ1-1; D is possibly TRBD1 (5 bases). The germline CDR1 and CDR2 sequences are MNHEY and SVGAGI. The CDR3 consists of 14 residues. V was cut by 4 bases and J by 1 base, with 10 bases left in between. The CDR3 nucleotides read TGTGCCAGCAGTTCGGGACTGGGGAACACTGAAGCTTTCTTT. It specifies CASSSGLGNTEAFF.

V usage is TRBV27 and J usage is TRBJ1-5, with D perhaps TRBD1 (5 bases). V was trimmed by 5 bases and J by 4 bases, leaving 12 bases between them. The CDR3 consists of 14 residues. The germline V gene has CDR1 MNHEY and CDR2 SMNVEV (reference sequence). CDR3 protein: CASSPRAGNQPQHF. CDR3 sequence (DNA): TGTGCCAGCAGTCCCAGGGCAGGTAATCAGCCCCAGCATTTT.

This chain joins TRBV10-1 and TRBJ2-3; D is undetermined. CDR3 length equals 14 residues. CDR1 and CDR2 (germline): WNHNN, SYGVQD (reference sequence). Trimming left V 3 bases short and J 7 bases short, with 14 bases between. The CDR3 bases are TGCGCCAGCAGTGACCAACTTCCTCCAAATACGCAGTATTTT. This translates into CASSDQLPPNTQYF.

The rearrangement links TRBV7-9 to TRBJ2-7; 14 bases match TRBD2. The CDR3 is 16 residues long. J lost 7 bases, V lost 4 bases, and 9 bases had no gene match. The germline V gene has CDR1 SEHNR and CDR2 FQNEAQ (reference sequence). In DNA, the CDR3 is TGTGCCAGCAGCTCGACTAGCGGGAGGGCCTCGGAGGAGCAGTACTTC. It specifies CASSSTSGRASEEQYF.

The V gene is TRBV11-2, the J gene TRBJ2-6; a weak D match, TRBD2 (5 bases). The CDR3 length is 15 residues. V dropped 1 base and J dropped 4 bases, with 8 bases sitting between them. In germline, CDR1 is SGHAT, CDR2 FQNNGV. In DNA form, the CDR3 reads TGTGCCAGCAGCTTAGCGGGGATGGGGGCCAACGTCCTGACTTTC. As protein: CASSLAGMGANVLTF.

This chain joins TRBV4-2 and TRBJ1-2; 7 bases align to TRBD1. The V gene end was trimmed by 0 bases and the J gene end by 4 bases; junction bases not matched to a gene: 14. Germline V gene sequence: CDR1 LGHNA, CDR2 YNFKEQ. The length of the CDR3 is 18 residues. CDR3 nucleotides: TGTGCCAGCAGCCAAGACGTCTACAGTTTAGGGACAGCCTATGGCTACACCTTC. It translates to CASSQDVYSLGTAYGYTF.

The V call is TRBV11-3, the J call TRBJ2-5; no reliable D call. V was trimmed by 1 base and J by 1 base, leaving 7 bases between them. Per germline, CDR1 SGHNT and CDR2 YENEEA. The CDR3 has 14 amino acids. CDR3 sequence reads: CASSLAPVQETQYF. Here the CDR3 DNA reads TGTGCCAGCAGCTTAGCGCCAGTCCAAGAGACCCAGTACTTC.

The chain recombines TRBV28 with TRBJ2-5, with 13 bases identical to TRBD2. The CDR3 loop spans 17 amino acids. Germline CDR1 is MDHEN and CDR2 is SYDVKM. After removal of 5 bases from V and 5 bases from J, the junction contained 11 bases not matched to a gene. CDR3 coding DNA: TGTGCCAGCAGTCGGGCGATCGGACTAGCGGGAGCGGAGACCCAGTACTTC. Protein product: CASSRAIGLAGAETQYF.

This sequence joins TRBV2 and TRBJ1-5, with D unclear. There are 13 residues in the CDR3. Germline V lookup: CDR1 SNHLY, CDR2 FYNNEI. Trimming pared 9 bases from V and 4 bases from J, leaving 13 bases between. CDR3 loop: CASRAGRNQPQHF. Here the CDR3 DNA reads TGTGCCAGTCGGGCGGGCCGAAATCAGCCCCAGCATTTT. Full variable domain (outside the CDR3, taken from reference TRBV2 and TRBJ1-5): EPEVTQTPSHQVTQMGQEVILRCVPISNHLYFYWYRQILGQKVEFLVSFYNNEISEKSEIFDDQFSVERPDGSNFTLKIRSTKLEDSAMYFCASRAGRNQPQHFGDGTRLSIL.

The chain couples TRBV14 to TRBJ2-7, with D possibly being TRBD2 (5 bases). The CDR3 runs to 19 residues. The ends were cut back, 1 base at V and 4 bases at J, with 26 bases in the middle. Germline V gives CDR1 SGHDN, CDR2 FVKESK. Here the CDR3 reads CASSQGLEERRHRRYEQYF. The DNA of the CDR3 is TGTGCCAGCAGCCAAGGTTTAGAGGAGAGGAGGCACCGCAGATACGAGCAGTACTTC.

V is TRBV5-1 and J is TRBJ2-7, with 12 positions matching TRBD2. V lost 3 bases and J lost 3; bases outside the gene matches: 4. This CDR3 spans 15 amino acids. Germline V CDR1 and CDR2: SGHRS, YFSETQ. The CDR3, as DNA: TGCGCCAGCAGCTGGACTAGCGGGACGATCTACGAGCAGTACTTC. As protein: CASSWTSGTIYEQYF.

J is TRBJ2-1 and V is TRBV29-1; D is possibly TRBD1 (6 bases). V lost 4 bases, J lost 6 bases, and 16 bases lay in between. Germline V gives CDR1 SQVTM, CDR2 ANQGSEA. This CDR3 has 14 amino acids. The chain's CDR3 is CSVVKQGPANEQFF. CDR3 nucleotides: TGCAGCGTTGTCAAACAGGGACCTGCCAATGAGCAGTTCTTC.

The chain joins TRBV9 to TRBJ1-1, with D possibly being TRBD1 (6 bases). Trimming cost V 4 bases and J 5 bases, with 12 bases left between them. The CDR3 contains 13 residues. CDR1 is SGDLS and CDR2 is YYNGEE in the germline V gene. The CDR3 region has the DNA TGTGCCAGCAGCCCCAGGGGAGAAACTGAAGCTTTCTTT. Its translation is CASSPRGETEAFF.

This clone appeared a single time. The chain is built from TRBV10-3 and TRBJ2-1; TRBD1 agrees at 7 bases. CDR1 and CDR2 from the germline V gene are ENHRY and SYGVKD. The V segment lost 7 bases and the J segment 10 bases; nucleotides outside the gene matches: 16. The CDR3 extends over 15 amino acids. The DNA of the CDR3 is TGTGCCATCATCGGTGAGGGGGCTTCACCTTACGAGCAGTTCTTC. Amino acids: CAIIGEGASPYEQFF.

This chain uses TRBV19 with TRBJ2-1; D is unresolved. Deletions cut 11 bases from V and 1 base from J, with 12 bases between. This CDR3 region has 13 residues. Germline V lookup: CDR1 LNHDA, CDR2 SQIVND (reference sequence). CDR3 sequence reads: CASRDKSYNEQFF. CDR3 DNA sequence: TGTGCCTCGCGCGATAAATCCTACAATGAGCAGTTCTTC.

This chain uses TRBV10-3 with TRBJ1-3; TRBD1 matches 8 bases. The CDR3 totals 14 residues. Trimming took 9 bases from V and 2 from J; bases not matched to a gene: 6. Germline CDR1 ENHRY, CDR2 SYGVKD. DNA of the CDR3: TGTGCCATAGGACAGGGAGGTCCTGGAAACACCATATATTTT. Its protein is CAIGQGGPGNTIYF.

This chain connects TRBV27 to TRBJ2-4; D is unresolved. V lost 5 bases and J 0 bases, leaving 11 bases between the germline ends. This CDR3 has 15 amino acids. In germline, CDR1 is MNHEY, CDR2 SMNVEV (reference sequence). The CDR3 bases are TGTGCCAGCAGTCAGTTGCCTTTAGCCAAAAACATTCAGTACTTC. Translated: CASSQLPLAKNIQYF.

This clone has more than one count but fewer than ten. This chain links TRBV14 with TRBJ1-2; D might be TRBD1 (5 bases). V lost 1 base to trimming and J lost 5 bases, with 14 bases between them. This CDR3 is 15 amino acids long. CDR1 is SGHDN, CDR2 FVKESK, per germline. Here the CDR3 DNA reads TGTGCCAGCAGCCAAGTTACGGGGGAGGTGTATGGCTACACCTTC. This translates into CASSQVTGEVYGYTF.

The rearrangement joins TRBV5-1 to TRBJ1-2; a possible D gene is TRBD1 (5 bases). This CDR3 is 13 amino acids long. CDR1 SGHRS and CDR2 YFSETQ come from the germline V gene. Between the trimmed V and J ends, which lost 4 bases and 2 bases, there was a span of 9 bases. The CDR3 DNA reads as TGCGCCAGCAGCGTGGACACCAACTATGGCTACACCTTC. This translates into CASSVDTNYGYTF.

V and J are TRBV25-1 and TRBJ2-7; D is possibly TRBD1 (5 bases). Deletions cut 5 bases from V and 0 bases from J, with 5 bases between. The CDR3 sequence is 12 residues long. Germline V gene data show CDR1 as MGHDK and CDR2 as SYGVNS. In nucleotides, the CDR3 is TGTGCCAGCAGTAGGGGCTCCTACGAGCAGTACTTC. It specifies CASSRGSYEQYF.

This clone qualifies as medium-sized. The rearrangement joins TRBV5-4 to TRBJ1-1; D uncertain. This CDR3 contains 13 residues. Germline assignment: CDR1 SGHNT and CDR2 YYREEE (reference sequence). The V and J ends lost 2 bases and 5 bases respectively, with 10 bases between them. The CDR3 sequence is CASSLEGGTEAFF. DNA for the CDR3: TGTGCCAGCAGCTTAGAAGGAGGGACTGAAGCTTTCTTT.

The rearrangement joins TRBV7-6 to TRBJ1-5, with 7 bases lining up with TRBD1. Germline lookup yields CDR1 SGHVS and CDR2 FNYEAQ. The CDR3 runs to 16 residues. The V and J ends lost 1 base and 0 bases, in that order; junction bases with no gene match: 3. CDR3 residues: CASSLGGGYSNQPQHF. The CDR3, as DNA: TGTGCCAGCAGCTTAGGAGGGGGCTATAGCAATCAGCCCCAGCATTTT.

Only one count was recorded for this clone. The rearrangement uses TRBV11-3 and TRBJ2-1; D is ambiguous. V lost 5 bases and J 10 bases, leaving 15 bases between the germline ends. The germline V gene encodes CDR1 SGHNT and CDR2 YENEEA. This CDR3 is 13 amino acids long. The chain's CDR3 is CASSRQTDSEQFF. CDR3 sequence (DNA): TGTGCCAGCAGCCGCCAAACGGATAGCGAGCAGTTCTTC.

V and J are TRBV11-1 and TRBJ2-2; the D gene is possibly TRBD2 (6 bases). The CDR3 spans 15 residues. Germline CDR1 and CDR2: SGHAT and FQDESV (reference sequence). Trimming took off 5 bases at V and 3 bases at J, with 13 bases between the two ends. CDR3 bases: TGTGCCAGCAGCCCCTTTGGAGGGGACACCGGGGAGCTGTTTTTT. This sequence encodes CASSPFGGDTGELFF. Together with reference TRBV11-1 and TRBJ2-2, the CDR3 gives the full variable domain: EAEVAQSPRYKITEKSQAVAFWCDPISGHATLYWYRQILGQGPELLVQFQDESVVDDSQLPKDRFSAERLKGVDSTLKIQPAELGDSAMYLCASSPFGGDTGELFFGEGSRLTVL.